Below, 30 T cell receptor beta chains from the same sample are listed, as sequenced in a study of T cells in localized non-small cell lung cancer. The data were produced by immunoSEQ multiplex PCR, yet TCRdb's version contains in-frame clones alone and is incomplete. The sample lists 30,000 to 45,000 clones, 88% occurring once. The sample consisted of peripheral blood, taken before any cancer treatment. These receptors came from a woman aged 35 to 75 with stage I lung adenocarcinoma.

V gene TRBV5-4 combines with J gene TRBJ2-1, with D perhaps matching TRBD1 or TRBD2 (6 bases each). Germline lookup yields CDR1 SGHNT and CDR2 YYREEE (reference sequence). The CDR3 is made up of 15 amino acids. With 2 bases removed from V and 5 bases from J, the gap between germline ends came to 14 bases. CDR3 sequence (DNA): TGTGCCAGCAGCTTAAACCCGGAGGGGGACAATGAGCAGTTCTTC. This encodes CASSLNPEGDNEQFF. The full variable domain, its missing parts supplied by reference TRBV5-4 and TRBJ2-1, is ETGVTQSPTHLIKTRGQQVTLRCSSQSGHNTVSWYQQALGQGPQFIFQYYREEENGRGNFPPRFSGLQFPNYSSELNVNALELDDSALYLCASSLNPEGDNEQFFGPGTRLTVL.

This rearrangement joins TRBV6-5 to TRBJ2-2, with TRBD1 matching over 7 bases. This CDR3 has 15 residues. V lost 2 bases, J lost 3 bases, and 3 bases stayed unmatched. Per the germline V gene, CDR1 is MNHEY and CDR2 is SVGAGI. The CDR3 protein is CASSYVGTDTGELFF. In DNA form, the CDR3 reads TGTGCCAGCAGTTACGTTGGGACAGACACCGGGGAGCTGTTTTTT.

The chain recombines TRBV29-1 with TRBJ2-1; weak D call: TRBD1 (6 bases). The CDR3 is made up of 13 amino acids. The ends were cut back, 0 bases at V and 8 bases at J, with 11 bases in the middle. Germline-derived CDR1 and CDR2 are SQVTM and ANQGSEA. CDR3 coding DNA: TGCAGCGTTGAAGACAGCAGGGGCCATGAGCAGTTCTTC. Translated, it gives CSVEDSRGHEQFF.

J is TRBJ1-6 and V is TRBV6-1; D remains ambiguous. CDR1 is MNHNS and CDR2 is SASEGT in the germline V gene. V was shortened by 2 bases and J by 4 bases, with 12 bases between the two germline ends. This CDR3 region has 16 residues. The CDR3 is CASSETRVRYNSPLHF. The CDR3 DNA sequence: TGTGCCAGCAGTGAAACTCGGGTCAGATATAATTCACCCCTCCACTTT.

This chain links TRBV7-9 with TRBJ2-3; 8 bases fit TRBD1. Germline-derived CDR1 and CDR2 are SEHNR and FQNEAQ (reference sequence). With 2 bases clipped from V and 4 bases from J, the junction kept 5 bases outside the gene matches. The CDR3 has 15 residues. The CDR3 DNA reads as TGTGCCAGCAGCTTAACTACAGGGGGATCAGATACGCAGTATTTT. This sequence encodes CASSLTTGGSDTQYF.

This sequence joins TRBV5-1 and TRBJ2-3; D may be TRBD1 (5 bases). CDR3 length equals 16 residues. CDR1 and CDR2 from the germline V gene are SGHRS and YFSETQ. The ends were cut back, 4 bases at V and 1 base at J, with 16 bases in the middle. CDR3 sequence reads: CASSPDKTARTDTQYF. The CDR3 nucleotides are TGCGCCAGCAGCCCAGATAAGACAGCCCGCACAGATACGCAGTATTTT.

V is TRBV2 and J is TRBJ1-3; D not resolved. The germline CDR1 and CDR2 sequences are SNHLY and FYNNEI. The germline V and J ends were trimmed by 8 bases and 3 bases, with 5 bases remaining between them. This CDR3 spans 11 amino acids. As DNA, the CDR3 is TGTGCCAGCGGGGATGGAAACACCATATATTTT. Translated: CASGDGNTIYF.

The chain links TRBV7-9 to TRBJ2-7; 13 positions agree with TRBD2. Unmatched junction bases numbered 1, after V lost 5 bases and J lost 3 bases. The germline V gene has CDR1 SEHNR and CDR2 FQNEAQ (reference sequence). This CDR3 is built from 14 residues. CDR3 in DNA: TGTGCCAGCAGCCGGACTAGCGGGAGCTACGAGCAGTACTTC. Amino acids: CASSRTSGSYEQYF.

The rearrangement joins TRBV19 to TRBJ2-3; 11 bases match TRBD1. The germline V gene has CDR1 LNHDA and CDR2 SQIVND (reference sequence). V lost 5 bases to trimming and J lost 6 bases; unmatched junction nucleotides: 4. The CDR3 runs 14 residues. CDR3 nucleotides: TGTGCCAGTAGTCCGGGACAGGGGGAGGATACGCAGTATTTT. This translates into CASSPGQGEDTQYF.

The J gene is TRBJ1-5, the V gene TRBV19; D perhaps matches TRBD1 (6 bases). The CDR3 is 12 residues long. V dropped 8 bases and J dropped 9 bases, with 14 bases sitting between them. Per the germline V gene, CDR1 is LNHDA and CDR2 is SQIVND (reference sequence). The CDR3 spells CASGDRSPPQHF. Written as DNA, the CDR3 is TGTGCCAGTGGTGACAGGTCACCGCCCCAGCATTTT.

V is TRBV5-1 and J is TRBJ2-1; 10 nucleotides line up with TRBD2. With 2 bases clipped from V and 5 bases from J, the junction kept 4 bases outside the gene matches. This CDR3 contains 15 residues. Looked up from germline, CDR1 is SGHRS and CDR2 is YFSETQ. The CDR3, as DNA: TGCGCCAGCAGCTTAGGGACTAGCGTGAACAATGAGCAGTTCTTC. Amino acid sequence: CASSLGTSVNNEQFF.

The chain is built from TRBV6-1 and TRBJ2-2; D uncertain. The germline V gene encodes CDR1 MNHNS and CDR2 SASEGT. V lost 10 bases and J 3 bases, leaving 15 bases between the germline ends. CDR3 length equals 14 residues. CDR3 in DNA: TGTGCCACCTCGATGGTCCCCGACACCGGGGAGCTGTTTTTT. Protein: CATSMVPDTGELFF.

J is TRBJ2-1 and V is TRBV19; D is unresolved. CDR3 length: 14 amino acids. Germline CDR1 is LNHDA and CDR2 is SQIVND (reference sequence). V lost 7 bases, J lost 0 bases, and 10 bases lay in between. The CDR3, as DNA: TGTGCCAGTATTAACCGCGGCTCCTACAATGAGCAGTTCTTC. Translation gives CASINRGSYNEQFF.

The chain links TRBV30 to TRBJ1-2, with D perhaps TRBD1 (6 bases). CDR3 length: 15 residues. CDR1 GTSNPN and CDR2 SVGIG come from the germline V gene (reference sequence). V gave up 5 bases and J gave up 4 bases, with 20 bases separating them. In DNA form, the CDR3 reads TGTGCCTGGGCCTCTGTGGGGGGCCGGGGCTATGGCTACACCTTC. Protein product: CAWASVGGRGYGYTF.

The chain has TRBV19 and TRBJ2-1, with 8 bases lining up with TRBD2. The CDR3 consists of 14 residues. Trimming took 4 bases from V and 6 from J; bases not matched to a gene: 5. Germline V gene lookup returns CDR1 LNHDA and CDR2 SQIVND (reference sequence). CDR3 in amino acids: CASSTQRESNEQFF. The CDR3 nucleotides read TGTGCCAGTAGTACCCAGCGGGAGAGCAATGAGCAGTTCTTC.

This rearrangement joins TRBV4-1 to TRBJ2-3; perhaps TRBD2 as D (6 bases). Germline V gene data show CDR1 as MGHRA and CDR2 as YSYEKL. The ends were cut back, 0 bases at V and 0 bases at J, with 10 bases in the middle. The CDR3 covers 16 residues. CDR3 amino acids: CASSQDGRYSTDTQYF. The CDR3 nucleotides read TGCGCCAGCAGCCAAGATGGGAGGTATAGCACAGATACGCAGTATTTT.

This chain connects TRBV5-1 to TRBJ1-3, with TRBD1 as a possible D gene (6 bases). The germline CDR1 and CDR2 sequences are SGHRS and YFSETQ. The V and J ends lost 7 bases and 4 bases respectively, with 15 bases between them. The CDR3 extends over 14 amino acids. For the CDR3, the DNA is TGCGCCAGCGCGGGGGGCTCGACAGGAAACACCATATATTTT. Protein product: CASAGGSTGNTIYF.

Of note for this clone: Here the CDR3 omits its conserved ending phenylalanine or tryptophan, so a read error is the likely source. V usage is TRBV6-4 and J usage is TRBJ1-1; D possibly corresponds to TRBD1 (5 bases). The V and J ends lost 4 bases and 5 bases respectively, with 14 bases between them. The germline CDR1 and CDR2 sequences are MRHNA and SNTAGT. This CDR3 spans 14 amino acids. CDR3 bases: TGTGCCAGCAGTGTTCAGGGTTTCGGGACTGAAGCTTTCCTT. It translates to CASSVQGFGTEAFL.

The chain joins TRBV25-1 to TRBJ1-1; D remains unclear. Germline V gives CDR1 MGHDK, CDR2 SYGVNS. The CDR3 totals 11 residues. The V gene lost 7 bases and the J gene lost 6 bases, with 9 bases spanning the gap. In DNA, the CDR3 is TGTGCCAGCACAGGCCTTGCTGAAGCTTTCTTT. Protein product: CASTGLAEAFF. Together with reference TRBV25-1 and TRBJ1-1, the CDR3 gives the full variable domain: EADIYQTPRYLVIGTGKKITLECSQTMGHDKMYWYQQDPGMELHLIHYSYGVNSTEKGDLSSESTVSRIRTEHFPLTLESARPSHTSQYLCASTGLAEAFFGQGTRLTVV.

The rearrangement uses TRBV2 and TRBJ2-7, with TRBD1 matching over 7 bases. The CDR3 has 13 amino acids. Germline CDR1 SNHLY, CDR2 FYNNEI. The J segment lost 6 bases and the V segment lost 4 bases, leaving 6 bases of the junction unmatched. CDR3 amino acids: CASSGQNRGEQYF. In DNA, the CDR3 is TGTGCCAGCAGTGGCCAAAACAGGGGCGAGCAGTACTTC. The full variable domain, in which reference TRBV2 and TRBJ2-7 provide the parts outside the CDR3, is EPEVTQTPSHQVTQMGQEVILRCVPISNHLYFYWYRQILGQKVEFLVSFYNNEISEKSEIFDDQFSVERPDGSNFTLKIRSTKLEDSAMYFCASSGQNRGEQYFGPGTRLTVT.

The chain is built from TRBV5-6 and TRBJ2-1; the match to TRBD2 covers 8 bases. The CDR3 is 19 residues long. With 1 base clipped from V and 3 bases from J, the junction kept 15 bases outside the gene matches. CDR1 SGHDT and CDR2 YYEEEE come from the germline V gene. The CDR3 coding sequence is TGTGCCAGCAGCTTGCCCCTCCAACTAGCGGAGAGGGACTACAATGAGCAGTTCTTC. This encodes CASSLPLQLAERDYNEQFF. The variable domain in full, completed from reference TRBV5-6 and TRBJ2-1, reads DAGVTQSPTHLIKTRGQQVTLRCSPKSGHDTVSWYQQALGQGPQFIFQYYEEEERQRGNFPDRFSGHQFPNYSSELNVNALLLGDSALYLCASSLPLQLAERDYNEQFFGPGTRLTVL.

The chain is built from TRBV6-5 and TRBJ1-3; D call uncertain. The ends were cut back, 10 bases at V and 0 bases at J, with 10 bases in the middle. The CDR3 spans 13 residues. From germline, CDR1 is MNHEY and CDR2 SVGAGI. CDR3 region: CATIQSSGNTIYF. The CDR3 DNA is TGTGCCACAATCCAGAGCTCTGGAAACACCATATATTTT.

The J gene is TRBJ2-1, the V gene TRBV5-4, with TRBD1 matching over 7 bases. The length of the CDR3 is 12 residues. V shed 3 bases, J shed 10 bases, and the junction held 4 bases outside the gene matches. CDR1 and CDR2 (germline): SGHNT, YYREEE (reference sequence). CDR3 residues: CASSSRGYEQFF. The CDR3 DNA is TGTGCCAGCAGCTCCAGGGGGTACGAGCAGTTCTTC.

V is TRBV5-1 and J is TRBJ2-3; D gene unclear. The CDR3 totals 15 residues. V lost 0 bases and J lost 2, with 10 bases in between. The germline gives CDR1 SGHRS, CDR2 YFSETQ. CDR3 sequence (DNA): TGCGCCAGCAGCTTGGACGGATTACTCACAGATACGCAGTATTTT. Amino acids: CASSLDGLLTDTQYF.

This clone was picked up one time. The CDR3 DNA sequence: TGTGCCAGCAGGTCCGGGACAGGGGGATATGGCTACACCTTC. As protein: CASRSGTGGYGYTF. The V gene is TRBV28, the J gene TRBJ1-2; 11 bases line up with TRBD1. This CDR3 region has 14 residues. J gave up 5 bases and V 6 bases, and 5 bases lay outside the gene matches. Germline-derived CDR1 and CDR2 are MDHEN and SYDVKM.

The V and J genes are TRBV18 and TRBJ2-5, with D tentatively TRBD2 (6 bases). The germline V gene encodes CDR1 KGHSH and CDR2 LQKENI. The V end lost 2 bases, the J end lost 3 bases, and 7 bases lay between the germline ends. This CDR3 comprises 13 residues. DNA for the CDR3: TGTGCCAGCTCACCATGGGGGGAAGAGACCCAGTACTTC. Its translation: CASSPWGEETQYF.

The genes are TRBV30 and TRBJ1-4; maybe TRBD1 (5 bases). In germline, CDR1 is GTSNPN, CDR2 SVGIG (reference sequence). This CDR3 comprises 13 residues. V lost 3 bases, J lost 10 bases, and 15 bases lay in between. CDR3 residues: CAWRSFGAGKLFF. The CDR3 DNA reads TGTGCCTGGAGATCGTTCGGGGCAGGAAAACTGTTTTTT.

The chain links TRBV19 to TRBJ1-6; no clear D gene. CDR1 and CDR2 (germline): LNHDA, SQIVND (reference sequence). The CDR3 is 14 amino acids. V lost 5 bases and J 7 bases, leaving 12 bases between the germline ends. DNA for the CDR3: TGTGCCAGTAGTCTAGTTGCCAAGAATTCACCCCTCCACTTT. Residues: CASSLVAKNSPLHF.

This chain uses TRBV6-5 with TRBJ1-5; D possibly corresponds to TRBD1 (6 bases). V was cut by 5 bases and J by 4 bases, with 12 bases left in between. Germline V gene data show CDR1 as MNHEY and CDR2 as SVGAGI. The CDR3 length is 14 residues. This CDR3 is CASSPGTLNQPQHF. DNA for the CDR3: TGTGCCAGCAGTCCCGGGACACTGAATCAGCCCCAGCATTTT.

CDR3 in amino acids: CASSLLTGSGAVNTEAFF. The CDR3 DNA follows: TGTGCCAGCAGTTTATTAACGGGGTCAGGGGCAGTAAACACTGAAGCTTTCTTT. This rearrangement joins TRBV28 to TRBJ1-1; tentative D call: TRBD1 (6 bases). The V end was cut by 1 base, the J end by 2 bases, with 20 bases between. Looked up from germline, CDR1 is MDHEN and CDR2 is SYDVKM. This CDR3 is 18 amino acids long.